This T cell receptor beta chain was documented in a study of blood T cell repertoires in COVID-19. Study details: Italy, Spain and the United States were the sources of the convalescent and acute COVID-19 samples.

Trimming took 6 bases from V and 3 from J; bases not matched to a gene: 14. The CDR3 length is 18 residues. Germline CDR1 reads MNHEY; CDR2 reads SVGEGT. Per the original data handling: Reference gene primer amplification gave nucleated cell count estimates. Here immunoSEQ multiplex PCR was the method, and the copy in TCRdb shows in-frame clones only, minus some. The DNA was the basis for D and trimming; V, J and clone size are from that table. The sample has tens of thousands of clones, around 72% seen once. This sequence joins TRBV6-2 or TRBV6-3 and TRBJ2-7, with 13 bases that match TRBD2. This clonotype originated in a man between 65 and 85 years old with COVID-19, enrolled during active disease. Sequenced: peripheral blood. The CDR3 loop is CASSDWTSGSRRGYEQYF. Written as DNA, the CDR3 is TGTGCCAGCAGCGACTGGACTAGCGGGAGTCGACGTGGCTACGAGCAGTACTTC.